This TCR beta chain was retrieved from a study of blood T cell repertoires in COVID-19. As for the study in general: Researchers got acute and convalescent COVID-19 samples from the United States, Italy and Spain. T cells, B-cell-depleted T cells, or PBMCs supplied cDNA or gDNA.

CDR1 is GTSNPN, CDR2 SVGIG, per germline (reference sequence). The length of the CDR3 is 13 residues. Trimming shortened V by 3 bases and J by 0 bases, and 6 bases separated the two germline ends. Under the authors' procedure: Reference gene primers were amplified, and this amplification served to estimate nucleated cell counts. The protocol was immunoSEQ multiplex PCR, while the TCRdb copy is restricted to in-frame clones and leaves out a portion. V and J calls and clone size are copied from that table; D and trimming were computed from the DNA. The sample has 55,000 to 65,000 clones, about 90% seen once.

This sequence joins TRBV30 and TRBJ1-5; D remains ambiguous. Sequenced material: peripheral blood. The sequence was obtained from a man older than 75 in a cohort sampled during active COVID-19. CDR3 amino acids: CAWSGDSNQPQHF. CDR3 bases: TGTGCCTGGAGCGGAGATAGCAATCAGCCCCAGCATTTT.